This is a list of T cell receptor beta chains from one sample in a study of lymphopenia after photon versus proton radiotherapy. Generated by immunoSEQ multiplex PCR, the TCRdb table keeps only in-frame clones and is missing some. The sample lists roughly 150,000 clones, about 88% seen once, with around 4.6% in the top ten. The sample was peripheral blood, taken from a patient treated with photon-based radiotherapy. These receptors were collected from a man in his forties or fifties with gastric cancer. Both conserved end residues are part of each CDR3. The order of the fields is V gene, J gene, clone size, D gene, CDR3 DNA, CDR3 protein. A D gene is named only where the DNA matches it firmly. For some rows the clone size is stated as once, few or many, or as a class when expanded; others skip it.

TRBV2,TRBJ2-7,-,TRBD2,TGTGCCAGCGGGCTAGCGGCAGAGTGGCTTAGCTCCTACGAGCAGTACTTC,CASGLAAEWLSSYEQYF
TRBV15,TRBJ2-5,-,-,TGTGCCACCCAAAAGGAAGAGACCCAGTACTTC,CATQKEETQYF
TRBV28,TRBJ2-2,-,TRBD1,TGTGCCAGCAGTACACAGGGGGCCACCCCCGGGACCGGGGAGCTGTTTTTT,CASSTQGATPGTGELFF
TRBV18,TRBJ2-2,-,TRBD2,TGTGCCAGCTCACCGAGTACTAGCGGGAGGAACACCGGGGAGCTGTTTTTT,CASSPSTSGRNTGELFF
TRBV28,TRBJ2-7,-,TRBD1,TGTGCCAGCAGTACGAGAGGGACAGGGGCCTACGAGCAGTACTTC,CASSTRGTGAYEQYF
TRBV27,TRBJ2-5,-,TRBD2,TGTGCCAGCAGGGGGGCCGGGACTAGCTTTGAGACCCAGTACTTC,CASRGAGTSFETQYF
TRBV9,TRBJ1-5,-,-,TGTGCCAGCAGCGCGGCCGGGACCGCGAATCAGCCCCAGCATTTT,CASSAAGTANQPQHF
TRBV6-5,TRBJ1-4,-,TRBD1,TGTGCCAGCAGCCGACAGGACAGGGGGCATGAAAAACTGTTTTTT,CASSRQDRGHEKLFF
TRBV11-2,TRBJ2-2,-,TRBD2,TGTGCCAGCAGACCCCCAGGACGGGGGGGGACCGGGGAGCTGTTTTTT,CASRPPGRGGTGELFF
TRBV30,TRBJ2-7,once,-,TGTGCCTGGAGGAGGACCCCTGCGTACGAGCAGTACTTC,CAWRRTPAYEQYF
TRBV4-3,TRBJ2-1,-,-,TGCGCCAGCAGCCAAGATAGGGATACTCCGAGCTCCTACAATGAGCAGTTCTTC,CASSQDRDTPSSYNEQFF
TRBV6-5,TRBJ2-7,-,TRBD1,TGTGCCAGCCTGCCGGGACAGGGGTCCAGTGAGCAGTACTTC,CASLPGQGSSEQYF
TRBV4-3,TRBJ1-4,-,-,TGCGCCAGCAGCGTGCAGAGGTATAATGAAAAACTGTTTTTT,CASSVQRYNEKLFF
TRBV5-1,TRBJ2-1,-,-,TGCGCCAGCAGCAGTAGGCTGGGTTACAATGAGCAGTTCTTC,CASSSRLGYNEQFF
TRBV5-6,TRBJ1-5,-,-,TGTGCCAGCAGCTTGGGCAATCAGCCCCAGCATTTT,CASSLGNQPQHF
TRBV11-3,TRBJ2-2,-,-,TGTGCCAGCGCTGGGGCCCACGGGGAGCTGTTTTTT,CASAGAHGELFF
TRBV5-6,TRBJ1-4,many,-,TGTGCCAGCAGCTTCTTAGGGCGGGGTGCTAATGAAAAACTGTTTTTT,CASSFLGRGANEKLFF
TRBV7-8,TRBJ1-1,once,-,TGTGCCAGCAGCTTGAGACACAACACTGAAGCTTTCTTT,CASSLRHNTEAFF
TRBV9,TRBJ1-2,-,-,TGTGCCAGCAGCCCTCGGGGGGCCGCTAACTATGGCTACACCTTC,CASSPRGAANYGYTF